These T cell receptor beta chains were read from a single sample in a study of graft-versus-host responses after intestinal transplantation. Antigens for these TCRs are unknown. The protocol was immunoSEQ multiplex PCR, while the TCRdb copy is restricted to in-frame clones and leaves out a portion. Counted here are approximately 77,000 clones, roughly nine tenths occurring once; the ten biggest clones make up around 0.35%. The material sequenced was unstimulated CD4+ T cells sorted from spleen or lymph node cells, taken before intestinal transplant. These receptors were taken from a human donor who received an intestinal transplant. Each CDR3 is given with its conserved first and last residue. Fields, in order: J gene, clone size, V gene, D gene, CDR3 DNA, CDR3 protein. The D gene is left open where the match is weak. Some rows mark clone size as missing; the rest say once, few, many or name a class of expanded clone.

TRBJ2-1 | . | TRBV27 | . | TGTGCCAGCAGTTCCGGGAGCCCTACCTACAATGAGCAGTTCTTC | CASSSGSPTYNEQFF
TRBJ1-2 | . | TRBV10-3 | . | TGTGCCATCAGTAATTCTAACGCTAACTATGGCTACACCTTC | CAISNSNANYGYTF
TRBJ2-3 | . | TRBV9 | TRBD1 | TGTGCCAGCAGCTACGACGGGACAGGGAGAAATACGCAGTATTTT | CASSYDGTGRNTQYF
TRBJ1-1 | . | TRBV5-1 | . | TGCGCCAGCAGCTCGGGTTTTTTGAACACTGAAGCTTTCTTT | CASSSGFLNTEAFF
TRBJ2-4 | . | TRBV28 | . | TGTGCCAGCGTAGGCGGGGCCAAAAACATTCAGTACTTC | CASVGGAKNIQYF
TRBJ2-5 | . | TRBV25-1 | . | TGTGCCAGCCGGGCTGGGGGGGAGACCCAGTACTTC | CASRAGGETQYF
TRBJ1-1 | . | TRBV2 | . | TGTGCCAGCAGTAGCGGACAGCCGAACACTGAAGCTTTCTTT | CASSSGQPNTEAFF
TRBJ2-7 | few | TRBV5-1 | TRBD2 | TGCGCCAGCAGCCCCAGCGGGAGGAGTCCCTACGAGCAGTACTTC | CASSPSGRSPYEQYF
TRBJ1-5 | . | TRBV10-1 | . | TGCGCCAGCGTCGGCCGGGAGAGGGCCCATTATAGCAATCAGCCCCAGCATTTT | CASVGRERAHYSNQPQHF
TRBJ1-5 | . | TRBV4-2 | . | TGTGCCAGCAGCCAGGCAGGAACCGGACAGACCCTTAATCAGCCCCAGCATTTT | CASSQAGTGQTLNQPQHF
TRBJ1-6 | once | TRBV6-5 | . | TGTGCCAGCAGTTACTCGATACTCTCACCCCTCCACTTT | CASSYSILSPLHF
TRBJ2-2 | . | TRBV28 | . | TGTGCCAGCGGAACCTGGGGAGGCGCGAACACCGGGGAGCTGTTTTTT | CASGTWGGANTGELFF
TRBJ2-1 | . | TRBV5-1 | TRBD2 | TGCGCCAGCAGCATATTTAGCGGGAGGGGGACGGAGCAGTTCTTC | CASSIFSGRGTEQFF
TRBJ2-7 | . | TRBV11-2 | . | TGTGCCAGCAGCTTAGTTCGGGGCTCCTACGAGCAGTACTTC | CASSLVRGSYEQYF
TRBJ2-5 | . | TRBV10-3 | TRBD1 | TGTGCCATCAGTGGAGAGGGGGCAGAGACCCAGTACTTC | CAISGEGAETQYF
TRBJ1-3 | once | TRBV6-1 | . | TGTGCCAGCAGCCGCCCTAGCTCTGGAAACACCATATATTTT | CASSRPSSGNTIYF
TRBJ1-2 | . | TRBV7-9 | . | TGTGCCAGCAGCCAATCTACAGGGATCGGCAATGGCTACACCTTC | CASSQSTGIGNGYTF
TRBJ1-4 | . | TRBV7-9 | . | TGTGCCAGCAGCAAAGGGGGGGCCCCTAATGAAAAACTGTTTTTT | CASSKGGAPNEKLFF
TRBJ2-6 | . | TRBV23-1 | . | TGCGCCAGCAGTCAATCGGGCAGGGGCTCCTCTGGGGCCAACGTCCTGACTTTC | CASSQSGRGSSGANVLTF
TRBJ2-7 | . | TRBV28 | . | TGTGCCAGCAGTTTATTTGCAGGGATCTACGAGCAGTACTTC | CASSLFAGIYEQYF
TRBJ2-1 | . | TRBV2 | TRBD1 | TGTGCCAGCAGTGATCGGACAGGGCCGGGGAATGAGCAGTTCTTC | CASSDRTGPGNEQFF
TRBJ1-3 | . | TRBV2 | . | TGTGCCAGCAGATCGGGGGGAAACACCATATATTTT | CASRSGGNTIYF
TRBJ2-2 | once | TRBV19 | . | TGTGCCAGTAGTAGCCACGGAGGTCTCTGGATCGGGGAGCTGTTTTTT | CASSSHGGLWIGELFF
TRBJ2-7 | once | TRBV28 | . | TGTGCCAGCAGTGCAGGTAGCTCCTACGAGCAGTACTTC | CASSAGSSYEQYF
TRBJ2-1 | . | TRBV5-4 | TRBD2 | TGTGCCAGCAGCTCCGTTTCGGGCGGGAGGAATGAGCAGTTCTTC | CASSSVSGGRNEQFF
TRBJ1-1 | once | TRBV5-1 | TRBD1 | TGCGCCAGCAGGACTGGGACAGCCTTAAATGAAGCTTTCTTT | CASRTGTALNEAFF
TRBJ2-1 | few | TRBV19 | TRBD2 | TGTGCCAGTAGTCGCCTTAGCGGGGGGGCGAACAATGAGCAGTTCTTC | CASSRLSGGANNEQFF
TRBJ1-3 | . | TRBV7-2 | . | TGTGCCAGCAGCTTAGGAGGTTTCTCTGGAAACACCATATATTTT | CASSLGGFSGNTIYF
TRBJ2-3 | . | TRBV20-1 | . | TGCAGTGGGAGAGATACGCAGTATTTT | CSGRDTQYF
TRBJ1-2 | . | TRBV11-2 | TRBD1 | TGTGCCAGCAGCTTAAGGACGGGGACAGGGGTGGACTATGGCTACACCTTC | CASSLRTGTGVDYGYTF
TRBJ2-2 | few | TRBV9 | . | TGTGCCAGCTCCATGACTGGGAACACCGGGGAGCTGTTTTTT | CASSMTGNTGELFF
TRBJ2-1 | . | TRBV18 | TRBD1 | TGTGCCAGCTCACCCGGACAGGACTACAATGAGCAGTTCTTC | CASSPGQDYNEQFF